The present TCR beta chain was sequenced within a study of blood T cell repertoires in COVID-19. This CDR3 region has 13 residues. Trimming removed 5 bases from V and 8 bases from J; junction bases left unmatched: 7. Germline lookup yields CDR1 SGHTA and CDR2 FQGNSA. Original data processing: Estimation of nucleated cell counts was performed using reference gene primer amplification. TCRdb's copy holds only in-frame clones and misses some; the assay was immunoSEQ multiplex PCR. The D gene and trimming were derived from the DNA, and the V and J assignments and clone size from that table. The sample shows over 85,000 clones, about 70% of them seen only once.

The origin of this receptor is a woman in her fifties or sixties with acute or convalescent COVID-19. Material: peripheral blood. This chain links TRBV7-2 with TRBJ1-1; 8 nucleotides align to TRBD1. CDR3: CASSVQGAREAFF. Written as DNA, the CDR3 is TGTGCCAGCAGCGTGCAGGGGGCCCGGGAAGCTTTCTTT. Combining the CDR3 with reference TRBV7-2 and TRBJ1-1 gives the whole variable domain GAGVSQSPSNKVTEKGKDVELRCDPISGHTALYWYRQSLGQGLEFLIYFQGNSAPDKSGLPSDRFSAERTGGSVSTLTIQRTQQEDSAVYLCASSVQGAREAFFGQGTRLTVV.